The 18 T cell receptor beta chains presented below share a single source sample, sequenced in a study of shared clonotypes between healthy human individuals. Sequencing used immunoSEQ multiplex PCR; TCRdb keeps in-frame clones, though not all of them. This table holds about 480,000 clones, about four fifths found once. The sequencing input was PBMCs. Source of these receptors: a woman aged 40-49 years in good health. Some clones in this sample may be carry-over from other donors' samples.

This sequence joins TRBV5-1 and TRBJ2-7, with 9 nucleotides matching TRBD2. The germline CDR1 and CDR2 sequences are SGHRS and YFSETQ. V lost 4 bases, J lost 13 bases, and 15 bases stayed unmatched. This CDR3 is built from 14 residues. Here the CDR3 reads CASSPGGSGRLPYF. The CDR3 coding sequence is TGCGCCAGCAGCCCCGGGGGTAGCGGGAGACTACCTTACTTC.

The genes are TRBV5-1 and TRBJ1-1; tentative D call: TRBD1 (5 bases). Germline-derived CDR1 and CDR2 are SGHRS and YFSETQ. V lost 5 bases and J 2 bases, leaving 16 bases between the germline ends. The length of the CDR3 is 15 residues. The CDR3 DNA follows: TGCGCCAGCAGTTTTGGGGGGACCGCCAACACTGAAGCTTTCTTT. It translates to CASSFGGTANTEAFF.

The chain uses TRBV11-3 and TRBJ2-5; the D gene is possibly TRBD1 (5 bases). V dropped 5 bases and J dropped 1 base, with 14 bases sitting between them. The CDR3 sequence is 15 residues long. Germline V gene data show CDR1 as SGHNT and CDR2 as YENEEA. The CDR3: CASSQGLWGQETQYF. As DNA, the CDR3 is TGTGCCAGCAGCCAGGGTTTATGGGGCCAAGAGACCCAGTACTTC. Variable domain in full (rest from reference TRBV11-3 and TRBJ2-5): EAGVVQSPRYKIIEKKQPVAFWCNPISGHNTLYWYLQNLGQGPELLIRYENEEAVDDSQLPKDRFSAERLKGVDSTLKIQPAELGDSAVYLCASSQGLWGQETQYFGPGTRLLVL.

The CDR3 loop reads CASSLEQGAPLHF. The CDR3, as DNA: TGCGCCAGCAGCTTAGAGCAGGGAGCACCCCTCCACTTT. The rearrangement joins TRBV5-1 to TRBJ1-6, with a tentative D call TRBD1 (5 bases). The CDR3 is 13 amino acids. CDR1 SGHRS and CDR2 YFSETQ come from the germline V gene. The V end lost 2 bases, the J end lost 11 bases, and 11 bases lay between the germline ends. The complete variable domain, with remaining parts taken from reference TRBV5-1 and TRBJ1-6, reads KAGVTQTPRYLIKTRGQQVTLSCSPISGHRSVSWYQQTPGQGLQFLFEYFSETQRNKGNFPGRFSGRQFSNSRSEMNVSTLELGDSALYLCASSLEQGAPLHFGNGTRLTVT.

The genes are TRBV5-1 and TRBJ2-5; D gene uncertain. CDR1 SGHRS and CDR2 YFSETQ come from the germline V gene. The CDR3 consists of 13 residues. V was shortened by 0 bases and J by 4 bases, with 7 bases between the two germline ends. In DNA form, the CDR3 reads TGCGCCAGCAGCTTGGGTGACGTAGAGACCCAGTACTTC. Its translation: CASSLGDVETQYF.

The V call is TRBV28, the J call TRBJ1-2; a weak D match, TRBD1 (6 bases). The CDR3 extends over 16 amino acids. CDR1 and CDR2 from the germline V gene are MDHEN and SYDVKM. V was clipped by 2 bases and J by 4 bases, with 17 bases between them. The CDR3 bases are TGTGCCAGCAGTTTAAGGGTTACAAGGGGGGGCTATGGCTACACCTTC. Residues: CASSLRVTRGGYGYTF.

Only a few counts were recorded for this clone. The rearrangement joins TRBV19 to TRBJ2-6; the D is unclear. The germline V and J ends were trimmed by 7 bases and 2 bases, with 9 bases remaining between them. Germline V gene lookup returns CDR1 LNHDA and CDR2 SQIVND (reference sequence). The length of the CDR3 is 14 residues. Here the CDR3 DNA reads TGTGCCAGTAAAGTAGGGACTGGGGCCAACGTCCTGACTTTC. This encodes CASKVGTGANVLTF.

The genes are TRBV6-5 and TRBJ1-2; D not resolved. The CDR3 covers 11 residues. Between the trimmed V and J ends, which lost 2 bases and 8 bases, there was a span of 6 bases. Germline V CDR1 and CDR2: MNHEY, SVGAGI. CDR3 protein: CASSYQGGYTF. The CDR3 DNA is TGTGCCAGCAGTTACCAAGGAGGCTACACCTTC.

On this clone: Relative to the germline gene, one junction end is altered; a read error may explain this. This sequence joins TRBV4-1 and TRBJ2-3; TRBD2 aligns across 14 bases. Germline CDR1 reads MGHRA; CDR2 reads YSYEKL. The CDR3 runs to 13 residues. The CDR3 is CASRLGTSGSPDF. DNA for the CDR3: TGCGCCAGCAGGTTAGGGACTAGCGGGAGTCCGGATTTT.

This clone is a singleton in its sample. For the CDR3, the DNA is TGTGCCAGCTCACCGACCACTAGCGACACCGGGGAGCTGTTTTTT. It specifies CASSPTTSDTGELFF. The V call is TRBV18, the J call TRBJ2-2, with 7 bases lining up with TRBD2. This CDR3 comprises 15 residues. V was clipped by 3 bases and J by 3 bases; unmatched bases: 4. CDR1 KGHSH and CDR2 LQKENI come from the germline V gene.

This sequence joins TRBV6-5 and TRBJ2-5; D not certain. The CDR3 consists of 11 residues. CDR1 is MNHEY, CDR2 SVGAGI, per germline. V was cut by 4 bases and J by 3 bases, with 3 bases left in between. This CDR3 is CASSSEETQYF. DNA of the CDR3: TGTGCCAGCAGTTCCGAAGAGACCCAGTACTTC.

The genes are TRBV2 and TRBJ1-6, with TRBD1 identical over 7 bases. From germline, CDR1 is SNHLY and CDR2 FYNNEI. V shed 5 bases, J shed 2 bases, and the junction held 6 bases outside the gene matches. CDR3 length: 16 residues. The CDR3 nucleotides are TGTGCCAGCAGTAAACCTGGGACAGCCTATAATTCACCCCTCCACTTT. This gives the protein CASSKPGTAYNSPLHF.

This rearrangement joins TRBV5-6 to TRBJ2-7; D gene uncertain. CDR1 is SGHDT and CDR2 is YYEEEE in the germline V gene. V was trimmed by 0 bases and J by 4 bases, leaving 8 bases between them. This CDR3 has 13 amino acids. DNA of the CDR3: TGTGCCAGCAGCTTGGTTGCGGATTACGAGCAGTACTTC. This translates into CASSLVADYEQYF.

The V call is TRBV5-8, the J call TRBJ2-7; D unresolved. V was pared by 5 bases and J by 1 base, with 13 bases between. The CDR3 spans 14 residues. From germline, CDR1 is SGHTS and CDR2 YDEGEE. CDR3 sequence reads: CASRVNFGSYEQYF. CDR3 coding DNA: TGTGCCAGCAGGGTGAACTTCGGATCCTACGAGCAGTACTTC. Filled out from reference TRBV5-8 and TRBJ2-7, the complete variable domain reads EAGVTQSPTHLIKTRGQQATLRCSPISGHTSVYWYQQALGLGLQFLLWYDEGEERNRGNFPPRFSGRQFPNYSSELNVNALELEDSALYLCASRVNFGSYEQYFGPGTRLTVT.

On this clone itself: With a much larger clone just one base away, this may be a read error. The same CDR3 arises from other DNA sequences in this sample as well. The gene calls are TRBV18 and TRBJ1-1, with D tentatively TRBD1 (6 bases). The germline V and J ends were trimmed by 6 bases and 4 bases, with 9 bases remaining between them. Germline V gives CDR1 KGHSH, CDR2 LQKENI. This CDR3 is 12 amino acids long. The CDR3 sequence is CASSPGATEAFF. CDR3 coding DNA: TGTGCCAGCTCTCCAGGGGCCACTGAAGCTTTCTTT.

The rearrangement joins TRBV6-6 to TRBJ1-5; 9 positions match TRBD1. Germline loops: CDR1 MNHNY, CDR2 SVGAGI (reference sequence). The CDR3 is made up of 14 amino acids. With 5 bases clipped from V and 3 bases from J, the junction kept 2 bases outside the gene matches. The DNA of the CDR3 is TGTGCCAGCAGTCGGACAGGGGCCAATCAGCCCCAGCATTTT. As protein: CASSRTGANQPQHF.

V is TRBV11-2 and J is TRBJ2-7, with TRBD2 identical over 9 bases. The germline gives CDR1 SGHAT, CDR2 FQNNGV. The CDR3 length is 15 residues. Trimming removed 4 bases from V and 2 bases from J; junction bases left unmatched: 6. The CDR3 DNA is TGTGCCAGCAGCTCCTCCCTAGCGGGACCCTACGAGCAGTACTTC. Protein sequence: CASSSSLAGPYEQYF.

Only one count was recorded for this clone. Other nucleotide sequences from this sample produce the same CDR3. CDR3 bases: TGCGCCAGCAGCTTGGCAGGGGTCGGTGAGACCCAGTACTTC. It specifies CASSLAGVGETQYF. This chain connects TRBV5-1 to TRBJ2-5; a possible D gene is TRBD1 (6 bases). CDR3 length: 14 amino acids. Between the trimmed V and J ends, which lost 0 bases and 5 bases, there was a span of 11 bases. Germline V gives CDR1 SGHRS, CDR2 YFSETQ. Using reference TRBV5-1 and TRBJ2-5 for the parts outside the CDR3, the full variable domain is KAGVTQTPRYLIKTRGQQVTLSCSPISGHRSVSWYQQTPGQGLQFLFEYFSETQRNKGNFPGRFSGRQFSNSRSEMNVSTLELGDSALYLCASSLAGVGETQYFGPGTRLLVL.